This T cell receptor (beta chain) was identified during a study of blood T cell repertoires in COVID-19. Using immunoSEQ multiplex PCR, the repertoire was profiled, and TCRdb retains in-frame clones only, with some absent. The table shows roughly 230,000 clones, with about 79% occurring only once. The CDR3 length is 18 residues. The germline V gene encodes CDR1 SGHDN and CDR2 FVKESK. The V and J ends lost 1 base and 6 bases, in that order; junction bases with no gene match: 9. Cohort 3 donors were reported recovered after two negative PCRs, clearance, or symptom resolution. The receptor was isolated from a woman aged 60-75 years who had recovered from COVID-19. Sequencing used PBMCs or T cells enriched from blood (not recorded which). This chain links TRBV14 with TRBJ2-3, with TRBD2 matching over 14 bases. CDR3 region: CASSQALGLAGVGDTQYF. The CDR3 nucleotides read TGTGCCAGCAGCCAAGCATTGGGACTAGCGGGAGTTGGGGATACGCAGTATTTT.